This is a list of T cell receptor beta chains from one sample in a study of regulatory T cells in long-lasting Graves disease. TCRdb independently ran MiXCR on the multiplex PCR reads; one entry per CDR3 protein. In the table there are 530,000 or so distinct CDR3 sequences, 16% of which are singletons. This same sample was also taken into another study, of T cells in Graves' hyperthyroidism and ophthalmopathy.

The source material was peripheral blood mononuclear cells (PBMCs), sampled at new diagnosis, from a patient treated with antithyroid drugs. The source is a young man with Graves disease. Both conserved end residues are part of each CDR3. A D gene is named only where the DNA matches it firmly. Rows may omit the clone size; those that give it use once, few, many or a size class.

size: many
D: TRBD1
V: TRBV20-1
J: TRBJ2-2
DNA: TGCAGTGCTAGGACTACCGGGACAGGGTGGACCGGGGAGCTGTTTTTT
CDR3: CSARTTGTGWTGELFF

size: few
D: NA
V: TRBV27
J: TRBJ2-1
DNA: TGTGCCAGCAGTTACGAGGGGCTAGGAGCCTACAATGAGCAGTTCTTC
CDR3: CASSYEGLGAYNEQFF

size: many
D: NA
V: TRBV5-1
J: TRBJ2-7
DNA: TGCGCCAGCACCCCCGGGTTTCAGACCTACGAGCAGTACTTC
CDR3: CASTPGFQTYEQYF

size: NA
D: NA
V: TRBV20-1
J: TRBJ2-5
DNA: TGCAGTGCAACCGGGACCGATAAAGAGACCCAGTACTTC
CDR3: CSATGTDKETQYF

size: NA
D: TRBD1
V: TRBV5-1
J: TRBJ1-5
DNA: TGCGCCAGCAGCTTGGGGGACAGGGGGTCTCAGCCCCAGCATTTT
CDR3: CASSLGDRGSQPQHF

size: NA
D: NA
V: TRBV7-9
J: TRBJ2-4
DNA: TGTGCCAGCAGCTCCCGGGCGGGGTTGGCCAAAAACATTCAGTACTTC
CDR3: CASSSRAGLAKNIQYF

size: NA
D: NA
V: TRBV11-1
J: TRBJ2-1
DNA: TGTGCCAGCAGCTTAGCGACCGGTTGCAATGAGCAGTTCTTC
CDR3: CASSLATGCNEQFF

size: many
D: NA
V: TRBV6-1
J: TRBJ2-5
DNA: TGTGCCAGCAGTGACGGGGGTTTTTGGGGCCAAGAGACCCAGTACTTC
CDR3: CASSDGGFWGQETQYF

size: many
D: NA
V: TRBV18
J: TRBJ1-1
DNA: TGTGCCAGCGCTCAACAGGGACAGAACACTGAAGCTTTCTTT
CDR3: CASAQQGQNTEAFF

size: many
D: TRBD1
V: TRBV5-5
J: TRBJ1-5
DNA: TGTGCCAGCAGCTTCGGACAGGGTCTTCAGCCCCAGCATTTT
CDR3: CASSFGQGLQPQHF

size: few
D: NA
V: TRBV29-1
J: TRBJ2-7
DNA: TGCAGCGTTGAGGAGTGGACCGCAAGGGAGCAGTACTTC
CDR3: CSVEEWTAREQYF

size: NA
D: NA
V: TRBV11-2
J: TRBJ1-5
DNA: TGTGCCAGCAGCCTCACAGGGTCACGGCCCCAGCATTTT
CDR3: CASSLTGSRPQHF

size: few
D: TRBD2
V: TRBV5-1
J: TRBJ2-1
DNA: TGCGCCAGCATCCCCGCGGCGGGACTAGCGGCTGGCGAGCAGTTCTTC
CDR3: CASIPAAGLAAGEQFF

size: many
D: NA
V: TRBV6-1
J: TRBJ1-1
DNA: TGTGCCAGCAGTGCCACGGGGTTCAACACTGAAGCTTTCTTT
CDR3: CASSATGFNTEAFF

size: many
D: TRBD1
V: TRBV6-1
J: TRBJ1-1
DNA: TGTGCCAGCAGACCGACAGGGTTCACTGAAGCTTTCTTT
CDR3: CASRPTGFTEAFF

size: many
D: NA
V: TRBV2
J: TRBJ1-2
DNA: TGTGCCAGCAGTGGGGGGGAGGTTTATGGCTACACCTTC
CDR3: CASSGGEVYGYTF

size: many
D: TRBD2
V: TRBV20-1
J: TRBJ2-1
DNA: TGCAGTGCTAGAATCCTAGCGGGAGCGAATGAGCAGTTCTTC
CDR3: CSARILAGANEQFF

size: NA
D: TRBD1
V: TRBV9
J: TRBJ2-2
DNA: TGTGCCAGCAGCGCTGAGCCGGGACAGGCTAACACCGGGGAGCTGTTTTTT
CDR3: CASSAEPGQANTGELFF

size: many
D: NA
V: TRBV30
J: TRBJ1-1
DNA: TGTGCCTGGAGTGTAGGTACTGTGGAGTGGGCCACTGAAGCTTTCTTT
CDR3: CAWSVGTVEWATEAFF

size: many
D: TRBD1
V: TRBV30
J: TRBJ2-2
DNA: TGTGCCTGGCTCCCGGGGACAGGGAGGTCCGGGGAGCTGTTTTTT
CDR3: CAWLPGTGRSGELFF

size: NA
D: TRBD2
V: TRBV9
J: TRBJ2-7
DNA: TGTGCCAGCACCAGGGGCGGGACTAGACTCGACGAGCAGTACTTC
CDR3: CASTRGGTRLDEQYF

size: NA
D: TRBD2
V: TRBV20-1
J: TRBJ2-4
DNA: TGCAGTGCTAGAGATCTTCCGGCTAGCGGGAGGGGGGAGAACATTCAGTACTTC
CDR3: CSARDLPASGRGENIQYF

size: NA
D: TRBD2
V: TRBV20-1
J: TRBJ2-4
DNA: TGCAGTGCCATGACTAGCGACAGGAACATTCAGTACTTC
CDR3: CSAMTSDRNIQYF

size: few
D: NA
V: TRBV6-5
J: TRBJ2-1
DNA: TGTGCCAGCAGTTACGGGGATCCCTCCTACAATGAGCAGTTCTTC
CDR3: CASSYGDPSYNEQFF

size: few
D: TRBD2
V: TRBV9
J: TRBJ2-1
DNA: TGTGCCAGCAGCGGTAGCGGGAAGGGGTCCTACAATGAGCAGTTCTTC
CDR3: CASSGSGKGSYNEQFF

size: many
D: NA
V: TRBV7-9
J: TRBJ2-5
DNA: TGTGCCAGCAGCTCCCGGAGAGAGCGAGAGACCCAGTACTTC
CDR3: CASSSRRERETQYF

size: NA
D: TRBD1
V: TRBV19
J: TRBJ2-7
DNA: TGTGCCAGTAGTACTGGACAGGCTACGGGCGAGCAGTACTTC
CDR3: CASSTGQATGEQYF

size: many
D: NA
V: TRBV7-9
J: TRBJ2-7
DNA: TGTGCCAGCAGATTGGACGTCAACGAGCAGTACTTC
CDR3: CASRLDVNEQYF

size: many
D: NA
V: TRBV7-3
J: TRBJ1-1
DNA: TGTGCCAGCAGCTTTGGTGTTGGGGGGAACACTGAAGCTTTCTTT
CDR3: CASSFGVGGNTEAFF

size: many
D: NA
V: TRBV7-9
J: TRBJ2-6
DNA: TGTGCCAGCAGCTTAGTAGCGTCTGGGGCCAACGTCCTGACTTTC
CDR3: CASSLVASGANVLTF

size: many
D: TRBD1
V: TRBV29-1
J: TRBJ1-1
DNA: TGCAGCGTCCAGGACAGGGTTGGCACTGAAGCTTTCTTT
CDR3: CSVQDRVGTEAFF

size: few
D: NA
V: TRBV13
J: TRBJ2-2
DNA: TGTGCCAGCAGTTTCGCCGGGCCGCCCGTAGCCGGGGAGCTGTTTTTT
CDR3: CASSFAGPPVAGELFF

size: many
D: TRBD2
V: TRBV6-1
J: TRBJ2-1
DNA: TGTGCCAGCAGTATAGCGGGAGGGCCCTACAATGAGCAGTTCTTC
CDR3: CASSIAGGPYNEQFF

size: NA
D: NA
V: TRBV5-1
J: TRBJ2-7
DNA: TGCGCCAGCAGTTCGGGGATTGAGTACGAGCAGTACTTC
CDR3: CASSSGIEYEQYF

size: many
D: NA
V: TRBV20-1
J: TRBJ2-1
DNA: TGCAGTGCTACCAGTGGTAGCGGCCTTTCCTACAATGAGCAGTTCTTC
CDR3: CSATSGSGLSYNEQFF

size: NA
D: TRBD2
V: TRBV19
J: TRBJ2-3
DNA: TGTGCCAGTAGTATAACTAGCGGGAGTTCGCAGTATTTT
CDR3: CASSITSGSSQYF

size: NA
D: TRBD1
V: TRBV4-1
J: TRBJ2-4
DNA: TGCGCCAGCAGCCAAGATACAGGGGTCTCGATTCAGTACTTC
CDR3: CASSQDTGVSIQYF

size: many
D: TRBD1
V: TRBV6-1
J: TRBJ1-5
DNA: TGTGCCAGCAGCCGAGGGGGCGATGGCAATCAGCCCCAGCATTTT
CDR3: CASSRGGDGNQPQHF

size: NA
D: NA
V: TRBV19
J: TRBJ1-1
DNA: TGTGCCAGTAGTATCGGTCCGGACCCGATGAACACTGAAGCTTTCTTT
CDR3: CASSIGPDPMNTEAFF

size: many
D: NA
V: TRBV6-2/TRBV6-3
J: TRBJ1-1
DNA: TGTGCCAGCACCCCTTGGGGGGAGGGCACTGAAGCTTTCTTT
CDR3: CASTPWGEGTEAFF

size: many
D: TRBD2
V: TRBV12-3/TRBV12-4
J: TRBJ2-3
DNA: TGTGCCAGCAGCAAGACTAGCGGGGCCACAGATACGCAGTATTTT
CDR3: CASSKTSGATDTQYF

size: many
D: TRBD2
V: TRBV27
J: TRBJ2-1
DNA: TGTGCCACCATGAGCGGGACCTACAATGAGCAGTTCTTC
CDR3: CATMSGTYNEQFF

size: many
D: TRBD1
V: TRBV12-3/TRBV12-4
J: TRBJ2-7
DNA: TGTGCCAGCAGGACAGGGTCCTACGAGCAGTACTTC
CDR3: CASRTGSYEQYF

size: NA
D: TRBD1
V: TRBV5-1
J: TRBJ1-1
DNA: TGCGCCAGCAGCTCCGGGACAGGGGGCGTCGCTGAAGCTTTCTTT
CDR3: CASSSGTGGVAEAFF

size: few
D: NA
V: TRBV20-1
J: TRBJ2-7
DNA: TGCAGTGCCGCCAAACTCAGGGAATGGGTGGGCGAGCAGTACTTC
CDR3: CSAAKLREWVGEQYF

size: NA
D: TRBD2
V: TRBV12-3/TRBV12-4
J: TRBJ2-1
DNA: TGTGCCAGCAGTTTCTTGTCTAGCGGGAGTGAGCAGTTCTTC
CDR3: CASSFLSSGSEQFF

size: NA
D: TRBD1
V: TRBV6-1
J: TRBJ2-5
DNA: TGTGCCAGCAGCAACTCAGGGGGCCTAGAGACCCAGTACTTC
CDR3: CASSNSGGLETQYF

size: many
D: NA
V: TRBV7-3
J: TRBJ2-1
DNA: TGTGCCAGCAGCCTGGACAGCGTCCAGGGCTCCTACAATGAGCAGTTCTTC
CDR3: CASSLDSVQGSYNEQFF

size: few
D: NA
V: TRBV7-9
J: TRBJ2-1
DNA: TGTGCCAGCAGCTTAGAGGAGATTGAGCAGTTCTTC
CDR3: CASSLEEIEQFF

size: many
D: TRBD1
V: TRBV6-1
J: TRBJ2-5
DNA: TGTGCCAGCAGTCCGGGACAGACACAAGAGACCCAGTACTTC
CDR3: CASSPGQTQETQYF

size: NA
D: NA
V: TRBV20-1
J: TRBJ1-6
DNA: TGCAGTGCCTTATCCCTTAATTCACCCCTCCACTTT
CDR3: CSALSLNSPLHF

size: NA
D: NA
V: TRBV15
J: TRBJ2-3
DNA: TGTGCCACCAGCCTACACACAGATACGCAGTATTTT
CDR3: CATSLHTDTQYF

size: NA
D: NA
V: TRBV30
J: TRBJ2-7
DNA: TGTGCCTGGAGTGTGGGGTCATACGAGCAGTACTTC
CDR3: CAWSVGSYEQYF

size: NA
D: NA
V: TRBV7-9
J: TRBJ2-1
DNA: TGTGCCAGCAGCCCCGTAAGGGTCGGCTCCTACAATGAGCAGTTCTTC
CDR3: CASSPVRVGSYNEQFF

size: many
D: TRBD1
V: TRBV20-1
J: TRBJ1-5
DNA: TGCAGTGCTAGGGGGACAGGGAGTCAGCCCCAGCATTTT
CDR3: CSARGTGSQPQHF

size: few
D: NA
V: TRBV5-4
J: TRBJ2-5
DNA: TGTGCCAGCAGCTTGTCGCACAGGCCAAAAGAGACCCAGTACTTC
CDR3: CASSLSHRPKETQYF

size: few
D: NA
V: TRBV20-1
J: TRBJ2-4
DNA: TGCAGTGCTAATAGGGACGGAGCCAAAAACATTCAGTACTTC
CDR3: CSANRDGAKNIQYF

size: many
D: NA
V: TRBV12-3/TRBV12-4
J: TRBJ1-5
DNA: TGTGCCAGCAGTTTACGTAGACGAGGCAATCAGCCCCAGCATTTT
CDR3: CASSLRRRGNQPQHF

size: many
D: NA
V: TRBV28
J: TRBJ1-2
DNA: TGTGCCAGCAGTGGGGTGTATAGAAGCGGCTATGGCTACACCTTC
CDR3: CASSGVYRSGYGYTF